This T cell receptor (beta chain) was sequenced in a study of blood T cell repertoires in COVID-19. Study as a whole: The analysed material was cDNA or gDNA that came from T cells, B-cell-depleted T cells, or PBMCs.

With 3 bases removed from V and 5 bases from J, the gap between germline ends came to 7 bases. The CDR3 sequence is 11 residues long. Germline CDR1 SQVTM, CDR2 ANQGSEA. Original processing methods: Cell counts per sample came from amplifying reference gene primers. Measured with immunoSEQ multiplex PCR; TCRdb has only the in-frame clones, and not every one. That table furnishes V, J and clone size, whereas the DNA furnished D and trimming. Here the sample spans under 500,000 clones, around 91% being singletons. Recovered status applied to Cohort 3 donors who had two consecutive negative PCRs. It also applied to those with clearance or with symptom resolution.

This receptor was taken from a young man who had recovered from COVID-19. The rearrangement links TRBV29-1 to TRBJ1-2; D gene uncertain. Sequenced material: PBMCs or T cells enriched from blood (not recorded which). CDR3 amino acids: CSVDRQYGYTF. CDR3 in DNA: TGCAGCGTTGATCGCCAGTATGGCTACACCTTC.